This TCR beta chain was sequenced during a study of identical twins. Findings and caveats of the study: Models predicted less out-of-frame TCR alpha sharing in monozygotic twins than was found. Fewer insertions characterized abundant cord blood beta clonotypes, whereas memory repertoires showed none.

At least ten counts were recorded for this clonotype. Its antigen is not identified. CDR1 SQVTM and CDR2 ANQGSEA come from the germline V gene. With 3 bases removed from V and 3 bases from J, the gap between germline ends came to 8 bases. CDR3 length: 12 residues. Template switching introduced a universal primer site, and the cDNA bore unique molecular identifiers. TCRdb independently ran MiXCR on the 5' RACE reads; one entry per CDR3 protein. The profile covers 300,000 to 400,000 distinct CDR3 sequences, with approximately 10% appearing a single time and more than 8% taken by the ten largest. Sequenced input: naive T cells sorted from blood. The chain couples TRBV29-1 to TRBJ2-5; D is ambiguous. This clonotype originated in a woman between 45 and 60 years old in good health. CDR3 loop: CSVDRTKETQYF. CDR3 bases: TGCAGCGTTGATAGGACGAAAGAGACCCAGTACTTC.